The clone carrying this T cell receptor (beta chain) came up a few times. Its antigen remains unknown. The data were obtained in a study of beta chain features in type 1 diabetes. Study results and caveats: Reduced insertions and increased deletions marked VDJ junctions in type 1 diabetes patients. People with Type 1 diabetes carried modestly yet significantly shorter TCRB CDR3s in all four CD4+ subsets.

The CDR3 loop spans 16 amino acids. CDR1 and CDR2 (germline): LGHNA, YSLEER. The junction had 8 bases not matched to a gene; V was cut back by 3 bases and J by 4 bases. The investigators reverse transcribed all of the isolated RNA, so they sequenced expressed TCRB transcripts. TCRdb's copy holds only in-frame clones and misses some; the assay was immunoSEQ multiplex PCR. This sample has around 360,000 clones, with around an eighth found just once. The source is a woman aged 18-29 years with type 1 diabetes. The gene calls are TRBV4-3 and TRBJ2-1, with TRBD1 matching over 8 bases. Sequenced input: naive CD4+ T cells from blood. CDR3 coding DNA: TGCGCCAGCAGCCATCGGGGACAGGTTCTTTACAATGAGCAGTTCTTC. Its translation is CASSHRGQVLYNEQFF.